This T cell receptor (beta chain) was obtained from a study of blood T cell repertoires in COVID-19. Study-level information: Nucleic acid was either cDNA or gDNA, and it came from T cells, B-cell-depleted T cells, or PBMCs.

This CDR3 comprises 16 residues. Germline V lookup: CDR1 MNHEY, CDR2 SVGEGT. Trimming pared 4 bases from V and 2 bases from J, leaving 16 bases between. Generated by immunoSEQ multiplex PCR, the TCRdb table keeps only in-frame clones and is missing some. In the table there are approximately 63,000 clones, 91% of which are singletons. The clonotype was recovered from a human donor in a cohort sampled during active COVID-19. The chain combines TRBV6-2 or TRBV6-3 with TRBJ2-3, with D possibly TRBD1 on 7 matching bases. Sequenced material: peripheral blood. The CDR3 DNA reads as TGTGCCAGCAGTTGCGGGACAGCCGAAGACACAGATACGCAGTATTTT. It encodes CASSCGTAEDTDTQYF.